This T cell receptor beta chain was obtained from a study of control samples from healthy donors and cancer patients. Germline V lookup: CDR1 SEHNR, CDR2 FQNEAQ (reference sequence). This CDR3 is 18 amino acids long. V shed 3 bases and J 0 bases; nucleotides not matched to a gene: 9. Only in-frame clones appear in the TCRdb table, and some are missing; sequencing was by immunoSEQ multiplex PCR. The sample lists roughly 70,000 clones, 75% to 90% seen once, with under 30% in the top ten. Sequenced: blood. This receptor was taken from a man in his forties or fifties in good health. The rearrangement uses TRBV7-9 and TRBJ1-5; 9 positions match TRBD1. CDR3 in DNA: TGTGCCAGCAGCTTCGGGACAGGGACCCGCTATAGCAATCAGCCCCAGCATTTT. Encoded protein: CASSFGTGTRYSNQPQHF.